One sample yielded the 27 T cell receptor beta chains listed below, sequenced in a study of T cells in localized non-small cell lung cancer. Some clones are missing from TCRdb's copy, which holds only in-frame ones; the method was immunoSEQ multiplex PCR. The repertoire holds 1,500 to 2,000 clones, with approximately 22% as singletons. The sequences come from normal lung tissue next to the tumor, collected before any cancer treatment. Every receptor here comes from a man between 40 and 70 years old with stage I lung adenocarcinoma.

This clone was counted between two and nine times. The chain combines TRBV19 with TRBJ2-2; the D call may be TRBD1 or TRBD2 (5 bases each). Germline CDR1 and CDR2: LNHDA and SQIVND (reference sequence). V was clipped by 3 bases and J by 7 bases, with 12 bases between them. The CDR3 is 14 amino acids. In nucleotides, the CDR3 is TGTGCCAGTAGTATCTACGGGACCAGCGGGGAGCTGTTTTTT. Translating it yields CASSIYGTSGELFF.

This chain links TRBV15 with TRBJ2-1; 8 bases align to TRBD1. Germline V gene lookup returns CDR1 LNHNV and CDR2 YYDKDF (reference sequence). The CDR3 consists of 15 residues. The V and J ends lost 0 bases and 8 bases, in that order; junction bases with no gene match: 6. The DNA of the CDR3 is TGTGCCACCAGCAGAGAACCAGGGGGCTCAGATGAGCAGTTCTTC. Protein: CATSREPGGSDEQFF. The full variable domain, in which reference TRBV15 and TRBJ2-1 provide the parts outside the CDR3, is DAMVIQNPRYQVTQFGKPVTLSCSQTLNHNVMYWYQQKSSQAPKLLFHYYDKDFNNEADTPDNFQSRRPNTSFCFLDIRSPGLGDTAMYLCATSREPGGSDEQFFGPGTRLTVL.

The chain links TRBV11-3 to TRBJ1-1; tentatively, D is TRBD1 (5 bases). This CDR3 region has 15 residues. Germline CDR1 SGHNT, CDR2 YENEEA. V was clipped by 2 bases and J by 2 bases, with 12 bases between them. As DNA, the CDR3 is TGTGCCAGCAGCTTAAGGTCGACAGTCAACACTGAAGCTTTCTTT. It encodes CASSLRSTVNTEAFF. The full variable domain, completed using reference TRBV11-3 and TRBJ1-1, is EAGVVQSPRYKIIEKKQPVAFWCNPISGHNTLYWYLQNLGQGPELLIRYENEEAVDDSQLPKDRFSAERLKGVDSTLKIQPAELGDSAVYLCASSLRSTVNTEAFFGQGTRLTVV.

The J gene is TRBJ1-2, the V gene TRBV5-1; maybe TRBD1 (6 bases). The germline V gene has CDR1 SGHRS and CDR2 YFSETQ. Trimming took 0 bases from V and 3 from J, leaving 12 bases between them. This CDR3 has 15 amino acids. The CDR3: CASSLGAGVDYGYTF. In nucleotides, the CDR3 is TGCGCCAGCAGCTTGGGGGCAGGGGTAGACTATGGCTACACCTTC.

The CDR3 region is CAWRARGLDEQYF. DNA of the CDR3: TGTGCCTGGAGGGCCAGGGGGCTCGACGAGCAGTACTTC. The chain has TRBV30 and TRBJ2-7; 8 nucleotides match TRBD1. This CDR3 has 13 residues. Germline CDR1 is GTSNPN and CDR2 is SVGIG (reference sequence). J was trimmed by 5 bases and V by 3 bases; bases with no gene match: 6.

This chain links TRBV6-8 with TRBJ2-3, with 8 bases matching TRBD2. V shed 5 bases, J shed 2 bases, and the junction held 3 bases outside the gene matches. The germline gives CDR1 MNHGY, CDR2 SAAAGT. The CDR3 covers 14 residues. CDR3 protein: CASSDGGATDTQYF. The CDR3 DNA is TGTGCCAGCAGTGACGGGGGGGCCACAGATACGCAGTATTTT.

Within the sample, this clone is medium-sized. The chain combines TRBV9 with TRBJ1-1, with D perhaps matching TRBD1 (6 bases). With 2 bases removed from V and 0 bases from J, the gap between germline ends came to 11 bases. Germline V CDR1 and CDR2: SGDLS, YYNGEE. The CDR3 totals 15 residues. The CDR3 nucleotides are TGTGCCAGCAGCGTCGACAGGAACATGAACACTGAAGCTTTCTTT. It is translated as CASSVDRNMNTEAFF.

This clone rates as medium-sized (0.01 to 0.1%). The DNA for the CDR3 is TGTGCCAGCAGTGAAGATAGCACAGGGGTTCAGCCCCAGCATTTT. Translation gives CASSEDSTGVQPQHF. V usage is TRBV9 and J usage is TRBJ1-5; TRBD1 aligns across 7 bases. The CDR3 runs 15 residues. With V trimmed by 5 bases and J by 6 bases, 11 bases remained unmatched. Germline values: CDR1 SGDLS, CDR2 YYNGEE.

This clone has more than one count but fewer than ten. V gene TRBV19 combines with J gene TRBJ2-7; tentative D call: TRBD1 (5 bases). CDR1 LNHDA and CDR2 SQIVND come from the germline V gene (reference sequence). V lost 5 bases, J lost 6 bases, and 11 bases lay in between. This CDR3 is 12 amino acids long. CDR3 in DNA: TGTGCCAGTAGTCAGGGCTTGGGCGAGCAGTACTTC. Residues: CASSQGLGEQYF.

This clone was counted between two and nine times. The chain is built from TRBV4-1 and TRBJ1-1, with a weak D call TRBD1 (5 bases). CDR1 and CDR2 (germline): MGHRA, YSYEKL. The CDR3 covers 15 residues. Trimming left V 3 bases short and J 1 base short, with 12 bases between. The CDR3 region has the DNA TGCGCCAGCAGCCAGGGGGAAAGGGGGAACACTGAAGCTTTCTTT. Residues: CASSQGERGNTEAFF.

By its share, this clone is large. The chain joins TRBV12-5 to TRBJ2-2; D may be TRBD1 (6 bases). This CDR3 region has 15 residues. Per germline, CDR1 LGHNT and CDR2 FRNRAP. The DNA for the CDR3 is TGTGCCAGCAACGTCTTAAACAGGGAAAACGGGGAGCTGTTTTTT. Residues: CASNVLNRENGELFF.

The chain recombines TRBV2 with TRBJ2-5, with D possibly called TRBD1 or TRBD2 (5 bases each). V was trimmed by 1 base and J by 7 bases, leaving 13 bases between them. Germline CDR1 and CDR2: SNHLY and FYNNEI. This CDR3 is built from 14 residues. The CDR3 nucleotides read TGTGCCAGCAGTGAAGGGGCTGGGGGTGGGACCCAGTACTTC. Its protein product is CASSEGAGGGTQYF.

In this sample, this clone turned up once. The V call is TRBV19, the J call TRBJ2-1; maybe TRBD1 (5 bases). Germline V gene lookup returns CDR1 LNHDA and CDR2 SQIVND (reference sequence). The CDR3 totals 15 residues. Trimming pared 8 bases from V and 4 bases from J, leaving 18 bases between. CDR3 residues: CASHSPIGEYNEQFF. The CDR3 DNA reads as TGTGCCAGTCACTCCCCGATAGGGGAATACAATGAGCAGTTCTTC. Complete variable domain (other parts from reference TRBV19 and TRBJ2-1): DGGITQSPKYLFRKEGQNVTLSCEQNLNHDAMYWYRQDPGQGLRLIYYSQIVNDFQKGDIAEGYSVSREKKESFPLTVTSAQKNPTAFYLCASHSPIGEYNEQFFGPGTRLTVL.

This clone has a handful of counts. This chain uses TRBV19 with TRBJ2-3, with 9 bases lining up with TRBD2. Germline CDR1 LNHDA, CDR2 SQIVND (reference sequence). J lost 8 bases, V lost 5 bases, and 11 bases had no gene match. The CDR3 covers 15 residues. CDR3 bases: TGTGCCAGTAGTTCTCGGACTAGCGTAGTTGGTACGCAGTATTTT. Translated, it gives CASSSRTSVVGTQYF. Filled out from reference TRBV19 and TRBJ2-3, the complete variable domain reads DGGITQSPKYLFRKEGQNVTLSCEQNLNHDAMYWYRQDPGQGLRLIYYSQIVNDFQKGDIAEGYSVSREKKESFPLTVTSAQKNPTAFYLCASSSRTSVVGTQYFGPGTRLTVL.

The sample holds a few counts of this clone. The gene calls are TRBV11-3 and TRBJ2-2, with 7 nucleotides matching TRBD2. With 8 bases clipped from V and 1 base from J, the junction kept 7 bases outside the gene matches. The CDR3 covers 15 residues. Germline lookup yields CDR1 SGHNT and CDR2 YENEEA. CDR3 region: CASGQVAGNTGELFF. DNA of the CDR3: TGTGCCAGCGGGCAGGTAGCGGGGAACACCGGGGAGCTGTTTTTT. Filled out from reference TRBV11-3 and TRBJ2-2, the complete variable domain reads EAGVVQSPRYKIIEKKQPVAFWCNPISGHNTLYWYLQNLGQGPELLIRYENEEAVDDSQLPKDRFSAERLKGVDSTLKIQPAELGDSAVYLCASGQVAGNTGELFFGEGSRLTVL.

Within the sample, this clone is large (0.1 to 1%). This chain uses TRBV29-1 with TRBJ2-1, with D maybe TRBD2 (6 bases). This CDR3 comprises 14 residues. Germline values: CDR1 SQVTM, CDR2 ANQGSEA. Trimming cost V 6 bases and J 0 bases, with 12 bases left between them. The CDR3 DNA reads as TGCAGCGTCGGCGGGACCCTCTCCTACAATGAGCAGTTCTTC. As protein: CSVGGTLSYNEQFF.

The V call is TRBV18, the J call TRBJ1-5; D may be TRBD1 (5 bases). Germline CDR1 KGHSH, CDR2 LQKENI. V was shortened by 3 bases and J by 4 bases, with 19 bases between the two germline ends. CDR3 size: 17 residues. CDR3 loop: CASSPAWGSGPNQPQHF. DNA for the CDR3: TGTGCCAGCTCACCGGCCTGGGGCTCGGGACCGAATCAGCCCCAGCATTTT.

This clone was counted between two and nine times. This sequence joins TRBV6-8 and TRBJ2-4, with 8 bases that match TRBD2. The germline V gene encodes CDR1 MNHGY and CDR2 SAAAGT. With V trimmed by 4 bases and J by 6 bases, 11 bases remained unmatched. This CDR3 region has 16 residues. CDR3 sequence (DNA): TGTGCCAGCAGTTTTCTCGGGAGGGCCGCGGGAAACATTCAGTACTTC. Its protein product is CASSFLGRAAGNIQYF.

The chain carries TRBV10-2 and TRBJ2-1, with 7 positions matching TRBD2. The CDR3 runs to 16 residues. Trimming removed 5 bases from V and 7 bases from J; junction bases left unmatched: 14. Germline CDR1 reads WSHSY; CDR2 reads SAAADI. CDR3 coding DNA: TGCGCCAGCAGTCATGCGGGAGTGGACAAGGGGAATGAGCAGTTCTTC. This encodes CASSHAGVDKGNEQFF.

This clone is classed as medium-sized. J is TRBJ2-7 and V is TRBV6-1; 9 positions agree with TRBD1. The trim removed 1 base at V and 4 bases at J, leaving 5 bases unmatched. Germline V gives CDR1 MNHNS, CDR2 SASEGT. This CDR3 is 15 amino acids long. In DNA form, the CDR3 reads TGTGCCAGCAGTGAAGATGCGACAGGGGGTTACGAGCAGTACTTC. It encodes CASSEDATGGYEQYF.

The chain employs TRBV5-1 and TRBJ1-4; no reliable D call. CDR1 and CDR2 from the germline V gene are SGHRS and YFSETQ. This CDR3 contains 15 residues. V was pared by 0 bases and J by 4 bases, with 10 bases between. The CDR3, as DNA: TGCGCCAGCAGCTTGGCCACGGGCTTTAATGAAAAACTGTTTTTT. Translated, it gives CASSLATGFNEKLFF.

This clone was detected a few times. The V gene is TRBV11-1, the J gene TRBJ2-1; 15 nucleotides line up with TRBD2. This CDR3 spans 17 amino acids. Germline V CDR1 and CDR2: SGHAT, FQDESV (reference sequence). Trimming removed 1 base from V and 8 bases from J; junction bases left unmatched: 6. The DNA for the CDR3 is TGTGCCAGCAGCTTAGGGACTAGCGGGAGGGCTGTCGATGAGCAGTTCTTC. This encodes CASSLGTSGRAVDEQFF.

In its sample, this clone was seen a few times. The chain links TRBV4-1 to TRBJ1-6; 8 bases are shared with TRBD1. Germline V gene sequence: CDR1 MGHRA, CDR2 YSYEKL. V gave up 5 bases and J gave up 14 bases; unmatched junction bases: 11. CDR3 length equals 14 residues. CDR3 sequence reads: CASSAGQVVQSLHF. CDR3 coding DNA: TGCGCCAGCAGCGCGGGACAGGTGGTTCAGTCCCTCCACTTT.

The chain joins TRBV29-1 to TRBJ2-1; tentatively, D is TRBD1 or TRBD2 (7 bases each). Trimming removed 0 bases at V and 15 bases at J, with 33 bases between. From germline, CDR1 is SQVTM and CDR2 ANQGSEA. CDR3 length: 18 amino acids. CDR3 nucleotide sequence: TGCAGCGTTGAAGAAAGGGGGCGAGGAGCGGGACCCCACTCTGCCTCGTTCTTC. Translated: CSVEERGRGAGPHSASFF.

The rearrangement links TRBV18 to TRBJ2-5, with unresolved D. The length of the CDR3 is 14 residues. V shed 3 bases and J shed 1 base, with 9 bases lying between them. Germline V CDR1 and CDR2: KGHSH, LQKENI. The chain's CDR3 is CASSPSGTQETQYF. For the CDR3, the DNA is TGTGCCAGCTCACCTTCAGGTACCCAAGAGACCCAGTACTTC.

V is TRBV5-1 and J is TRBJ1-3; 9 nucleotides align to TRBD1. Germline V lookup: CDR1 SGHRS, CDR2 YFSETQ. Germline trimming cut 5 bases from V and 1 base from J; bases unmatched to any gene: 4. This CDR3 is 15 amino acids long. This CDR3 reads CASSPQGASGNTIYF. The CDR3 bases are TGCGCCAGCAGTCCACAGGGGGCGTCTGGAAACACCATATATTTT.

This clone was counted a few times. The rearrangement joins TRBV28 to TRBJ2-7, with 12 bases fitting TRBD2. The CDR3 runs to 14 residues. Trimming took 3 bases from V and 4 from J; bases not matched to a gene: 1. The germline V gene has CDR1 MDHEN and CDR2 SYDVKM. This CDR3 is CASSFTSGGYEQYF. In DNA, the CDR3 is TGTGCCAGCAGTTTCACTAGCGGGGGGTACGAGCAGTACTTC. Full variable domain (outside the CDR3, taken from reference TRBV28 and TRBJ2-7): DVKVTQSSRYLVKRTGEKVFLECVQDMDHENMFWYRQDPGLGLRLIYFSYDVKMKEKGDIPEGYSVSREKKERFSLILESASTNQTSMYLCASSFTSGGYEQYFGPGTRLTVT.